These 31 T cell receptor beta chains were all obtained from the same sample, sequenced in a study of beta chain features in type 1 diabetes. Reverse transcribing all isolated RNA meant expressed TCRB transcripts were sequenced. TCRdb's table, derived via immunoSEQ multiplex PCR, lists solely in-frame clones and lacks some. The repertoire has roughly 150,000 clones, approximately 9.9% of them found once; the top ten carry 2.3%. Input material: central memory CD4+ T cells from blood. The source of these receptors is a woman aged 18-35 years in good health.

This clone was found a few times. The DNA of the CDR3 is TGTGCCAGCAGCGTAGATCACAGCCCCACCGGGGAGCTGTTTTTT. It encodes CASSVDHSPTGELFF. The chain is built from TRBV9 and TRBJ2-2; no clear D. The CDR3 is made up of 15 amino acids. Germline assignment: CDR1 SGDLS and CDR2 YYNGEE. V gave up 0 bases and J gave up 4 bases, with 10 bases separating them. The complete variable domain, with remaining parts taken from reference TRBV9 and TRBJ2-2, reads DSGVTQTPKHLITATGQRVTLRCSPRSGDLSVYWYQQSLDQGLQFLIQYYNGEERAKGNILERFSAQQFPDLHSELNLSSLELGDSALYFCASSVDHSPTGELFFGEGSRLTVL.

The J gene is TRBJ1-1, the V gene TRBV19, with D maybe TRBD1 (6 bases). CDR3 length: 15 residues. The V end lost 3 bases, the J end lost 0 bases, and 11 bases lay between the germline ends. Germline CDR1 is LNHDA and CDR2 is SQIVND (reference sequence). As DNA, the CDR3 is TGTGCCAGTAGTATGCTCGGACAGTTGAACACTGAAGCTTTCTTT. Protein product: CASSMLGQLNTEAFF.

The chain uses TRBV10-1 and TRBJ1-2, with 9 bases identical to TRBD1. V lost 1 base and J lost 8; bases outside the gene matches: 5. The CDR3 extends over 14 amino acids. The germline CDR1 and CDR2 sequences are WNHNN and SYGVQD (reference sequence). The CDR3 DNA sequence: TGCGCCAGCAGTGAGTTTCGGACAGGGGCCGGCTACACCTTC. It encodes CASSEFRTGAGYTF.

The chain joins TRBV30 to TRBJ2-7, with no clear D. There are 13 residues in the CDR3. V lost 5 bases and J 3 bases, leaving 14 bases between the germline ends. The V gene's germline CDR1 is GTSNPN and CDR2 SVGIG (reference sequence). The chain's CDR3 is CAWAAQSNYEQYF. The DNA for the CDR3 is TGTGCCTGGGCAGCACAGTCGAACTACGAGCAGTACTTC.

This clone came up a few times. This chain uses TRBV21-1 with TRBJ1-1. TRBV21-1 is assigned pseudogene status. CDR3 length: 13 residues. This CDR3 reads CASSSEAYTEAFF. Here the CDR3 DNA reads TGTGCCAGCAGCTCCGAAGCCTACACTGAAGCTTTCTTT.

This clone was observed a few times. V and J are TRBV7-2 and TRBJ2-5; 10 positions agree with TRBD1. Trimming cost V 5 bases and J 5 bases; bases outside gene matches: 5. Germline values: CDR1 SGHTA, CDR2 FQGNSA. The CDR3 is made up of 14 amino acids. The DNA of the CDR3 is TGTGCCAGCAGCATCGGACAGGGGGTGGAGACCCAGTACTTC. Translated, it gives CASSIGQGVETQYF.

The rearrangement links TRBV18 to TRBJ2-3; no definite D call. Trimming left V 5 bases short and J 0 bases short, with 6 bases between. The CDR3 extends over 13 amino acids. Germline V lookup: CDR1 KGHSH, CDR2 LQKENI. Written as DNA, the CDR3 is TGTGCCAGCTCATCAACTAGCACAGATACGCAGTATTTT. Residues: CASSSTSTDTQYF.

The genes are TRBV30 and TRBJ2-1; TRBD2 aligns across 8 bases. Trimming took 4 bases from V and 2 from J; bases not matched to a gene: 19. The germline CDR1 and CDR2 sequences are GTSNPN and SVGIG (reference sequence). This CDR3 has 19 residues. The CDR3 nucleotides are TGTGCCTGGACCTACCAGTCGGGAGGGTTTATGGGGGCCTACAATGAGCAGTTCTTC. It encodes CAWTYQSGGFMGAYNEQFF.

Only a few counts were recorded for this clone. The chain carries TRBV9 and TRBJ2-6; D is unresolved. This CDR3 spans 15 amino acids. Trimming shortened V by 2 bases and J by 3 bases, and 9 bases separated the two germline ends. From germline, CDR1 is SGDLS and CDR2 YYNGEE. Here the CDR3 reads CASSVLVGGANVLTF. The CDR3 DNA reads as TGTGCCAGCAGCGTCCTAGTGGGTGGGGCCAACGTCCTGACTTTC. Full variable domain (remainder filled in from reference TRBV9 and TRBJ2-6): DSGVTQTPKHLITATGQRVTLRCSPRSGDLSVYWYQQSLDQGLQFLIQYYNGEERAKGNILERFSAQQFPDLHSELNLSSLELGDSALYFCASSVLVGGANVLTFGAGSRLTVL.

The rearrangement uses TRBV7-6 and TRBJ2-3; D is unresolved. V dropped 4 bases and J dropped 3 bases, with 11 bases sitting between them. Germline V lookup: CDR1 SGHVS, CDR2 FNYEAQ. The CDR3 extends over 14 amino acids. CDR3 coding DNA: TGTGCCAGCAGCTCCAGACTCGGAACAGATACGCAGTATTTT. Translating it yields CASSSRLGTDTQYF.

V usage is TRBV18 and J usage is TRBJ1-5; the D gene is possibly TRBD1 (6 bases). The germline V gene has CDR1 KGHSH and CDR2 LQKENI. The CDR3 sequence is 15 residues long. V was trimmed by 6 bases and J by 5 bases, leaving 17 bases between them. The CDR3, as DNA: TGTGCCAGCTCCTTGGGACAAAACTCGGATCAGCCCCAGCATTTT. Translated, it gives CASSLGQNSDQPQHF.

This clone has more than one count but fewer than ten. The gene calls are TRBV1 and TRBJ2-3; the table's D call, TRBD1, has no DNA check behind it. TRBV1 is described as a pseudogene. This CDR3 has 15 amino acids. This CDR3 is CTSSQDPTDTDTQYF. In DNA form, the CDR3 reads TGCACCAGCAGCCAAGATCCGACAGACACAGATACGCAGTATTTT.

This clone was recorded a few times. The chain has TRBV10-3 and TRBJ1-1; unclear D gene. The CDR3 totals 12 residues. CDR1 and CDR2 from the germline V gene are ENHRY and SYGVKD. V was clipped by 2 bases and J by 11 bases, with 12 bases between them. Written as DNA, the CDR3 is TGTGCCATCAGTGAGGCGGCAGCTACGGCTTTCTTT. It translates to CAISEAAATAFF.

V is TRBV5-1 and J is TRBJ2-7; 7 nucleotides match TRBD2. J gave up 3 bases and V 1 base, and 7 bases lay outside the gene matches. Germline-derived CDR1 and CDR2 are SGHRS and YFSETQ. The CDR3 has 15 amino acids. CDR3 protein: CASSLTGTKLYEQYF. DNA of the CDR3: TGCGCCAGCAGCTTGACCGGGACTAAACTCTACGAGCAGTACTTC.

This rearrangement joins TRBV28 to TRBJ1-2; D is possibly TRBD1 (6 bases). The length of the CDR3 is 13 residues. Trimming cost V 5 bases and J 8 bases, with 15 bases left between them. Germline loops: CDR1 MDHEN, CDR2 SYDVKM. This chain's CDR3 is CASSVRDTRGYTF. CDR3 bases: TGTGCCAGCAGTGTCCGGGACACAAGAGGCTACACCTTC.

This clone was detected only once. The CDR3 protein is CALTPAGNSPLHF. CDR3 DNA: TGTGCCCTCACGCCGGCGGGAAATTCACCCCTCCACTTT. This sequence joins TRBV30 and TRBJ1-6; no reliable D call. V was trimmed by 8 bases and J by 7 bases, leaving 15 bases between them. CDR3 length: 13 amino acids. The germline V gene has CDR1 GTSNPN and CDR2 SVGIG (reference sequence).

This clone was seen a handful of times. The chain couples TRBV18 to TRBJ1-2, with TRBD1 identical over 11 bases. The CDR3 has 15 amino acids. Germline assignment: CDR1 KGHSH and CDR2 LQKENI. The V gene end was trimmed by 3 bases and the J gene end by 8 bases; junction bases not matched to a gene: 8. CDR3 loop: CASSPPGQGARGYTF. For the CDR3, the DNA is TGTGCCAGCTCACCCCCAGGACAGGGGGCGAGGGGCTACACCTTC.

This clone was observed a handful of times. In the same sample, other DNA sequences code for this CDR3. The chain has TRBV5-1 and TRBJ1-2, with 7 bases identical to TRBD1. The CDR3 is made up of 12 amino acids. After removal of 4 bases from V and 5 bases from J, the junction contained 2 bases not matched to a gene. The germline gives CDR1 SGHRS, CDR2 YFSETQ. CDR3 sequence reads: CASSPGQYGYTF. CDR3 sequence (DNA): TGCGCCAGCAGCCCGGGACAGTATGGCTACACCTTC.

The rearrangement uses TRBV29-1 and TRBJ1-1, with 8 bases matching TRBD1. The CDR3 totals 14 residues. Germline V gene sequence: CDR1 SQVTM, CDR2 ANQGSEA. Losses at the gene ends were 5 bases for V and 5 bases for J; bases not matched to a gene: 10. The CDR3 nucleotides are TGCAGCGTTAGTCAGCGGCAGGGGGCGACTGAAGCTTTCTTT. Translation gives CSVSQRQGATEAFF.

This CDR3 is CASSVGQGTMNTEAFF. In DNA, the CDR3 is TGTGCCAGCAGCGTAGGACAGGGAACGATGAACACTGAAGCTTTCTTT. V is TRBV9 and J is TRBJ1-1; 7 bases are shared with TRBD1. CDR1 and CDR2 (germline): SGDLS, YYNGEE. V lost 0 bases to trimming and J lost 0 bases; unmatched junction nucleotides: 5. The CDR3 has 16 residues.

This clone was recorded a few times. V and J are TRBV4-1 and TRBJ1-2, with D possibly TRBD1 on 5 matching bases. In germline, CDR1 is MGHRA, CDR2 YSYEKL. Trimming took off 3 bases at V and 8 bases at J, with 22 bases between the two ends. This CDR3 comprises 16 residues. The CDR3 loop is CASSQDRTGGRYGYTF. The CDR3 DNA follows: TGCGCCAGCAGCCAGGATCGTACCGGGGGGAGGTACGGCTACACCTTC.

The chain combines TRBV4-3 with TRBJ2-1; TRBD2 is a possible D gene (6 bases). This CDR3 spans 16 amino acids. In germline, CDR1 is LGHNA, CDR2 YSLEER. V dropped 0 bases and J dropped 8 bases, with 17 bases sitting between them. In nucleotides, the CDR3 is TGCGCCAGCAGCCAAGATAATCTAGCGTCTGGGTATGAGCAGTTCTTC. Protein sequence: CASSQDNLASGYEQFF.

This rearrangement joins TRBV6-1 to TRBJ1-5, with TRBD1 identical over 8 bases. V lost 2 bases, J lost 7 bases, and 7 bases stayed unmatched. CDR1 MNHNS and CDR2 SASEGT come from the germline V gene. CDR3 size: 15 residues. The CDR3 bases are TGTGCCAGCAGTGAACAGGGACAGGTGGGCCAGCCCCAGCATTTT. It specifies CASSEQGQVGQPQHF.

This clone was counted only a few times. The chain has TRBV4-1 and TRBJ2-7, with 9 bases fitting TRBD1. Unmatched junction bases numbered 1, after V lost 3 bases and J lost 4 bases. The CDR3 runs to 13 residues. Germline V lookup: CDR1 MGHRA, CDR2 YSYEKL. The CDR3 protein is CASSQGTGYEQYF. CDR3 DNA: TGCGCCAGCAGCCAGGGGACAGGGTACGAGCAGTACTTC.

Only a few counts were recorded for this clone. The chain is built from TRBV18 and TRBJ1-6; 7 bases match TRBD1. Germline-derived CDR1 and CDR2 are KGHSH and LQKENI. The CDR3 length is 13 residues. Trimming at V came to 6 bases and at J to 8 bases, leaving 4 bases not matched to a gene. CDR3 in amino acids: CASSRDRDSPLHF. CDR3 coding DNA: TGTGCCAGCTCGCGAGACAGGGATTCACCCCTCCACTTT.

The chain is built from TRBV7-2 and TRBJ2-1; TRBD1 is a possible D gene (5 bases). Germline lookup yields CDR1 SGHTA and CDR2 FQGNSA. Between the trimmed V and J ends, which lost 8 bases and 8 bases, there was a span of 19 bases. This CDR3 is 14 amino acids long. CDR3 region: CASGEQGLSDEQFF. In DNA form, the CDR3 reads TGTGCCAGCGGCGAGCAGGGATTGTCCGATGAGCAGTTCTTC.

The table lists this clone with a few counts. V and J are TRBV27 and TRBJ2-3; 10 positions match TRBD2. With 6 bases clipped from V and 3 bases from J, the junction kept 6 bases outside the gene matches. The CDR3 totals 15 residues. Germline CDR1 and CDR2: MNHEY and SMNVEV (reference sequence). The CDR3 DNA is TGTGCCAGCAGACCCCTAGCGGGAGTAACAGATACGCAGTATTTT. It specifies CASRPLAGVTDTQYF.

This clone showed up just a few times. The chain has TRBV5-1 and TRBJ2-7, with D tentatively TRBD1 (6 bases). CDR3 length: 15 amino acids. Germline loops: CDR1 SGHRS, CDR2 YFSETQ. The ends were cut back, 0 bases at V and 2 bases at J, with 12 bases in the middle. The CDR3 DNA is TGCGCCAGCAGCTTGGGGCAGGGGATCCCCTACGAGCAGTACTTC. As protein: CASSLGQGIPYEQYF.

Only a few counts were recorded for this clone. The CDR3 region has the DNA TGTGCCAGCAGCCAAGGCCGGGGTTGGACTGAAGCTTTCTTT. It is translated as CASSQGRGWTEAFF. This chain uses TRBV5-6 with TRBJ1-1, with D unclear. The ends were cut back, 4 bases at V and 5 bases at J, with 15 bases in the middle. Germline CDR1 is SGHDT and CDR2 is YYEEEE. This CDR3 spans 14 amino acids.

The chain couples TRBV4-1 to TRBJ2-1; 9 bases map to TRBD2. The CDR3 totals 17 residues. CDR1 and CDR2 (germline): MGHRA, YSYEKL. Germline trimming cut 0 bases from V and 7 bases from J; bases unmatched to any gene: 10. The CDR3 nucleotides are TGCGCCAGCAGCCAAGATGGAGTTTCTAGCGGGGATAATGAGCAGTTCTTC. Translation gives CASSQDGVSSGDNEQFF.

This clone was seen a few times. Other DNA sequences in the sample encode the same CDR3. This chain links TRBV11-3 with TRBJ2-1, with D perhaps matching TRBD1 (5 bases). Germline V gene data show CDR1 as SGHNT and CDR2 as YENEEA. This CDR3 comprises 18 residues. V was pared by 0 bases and J by 0 bases, with 15 bases between. CDR3: CASSLDQGGSSSYNEQFF. Written as DNA, the CDR3 is TGTGCCAGCAGCTTAGACCAGGGTGGGTCAAGCTCCTACAATGAGCAGTTCTTC.